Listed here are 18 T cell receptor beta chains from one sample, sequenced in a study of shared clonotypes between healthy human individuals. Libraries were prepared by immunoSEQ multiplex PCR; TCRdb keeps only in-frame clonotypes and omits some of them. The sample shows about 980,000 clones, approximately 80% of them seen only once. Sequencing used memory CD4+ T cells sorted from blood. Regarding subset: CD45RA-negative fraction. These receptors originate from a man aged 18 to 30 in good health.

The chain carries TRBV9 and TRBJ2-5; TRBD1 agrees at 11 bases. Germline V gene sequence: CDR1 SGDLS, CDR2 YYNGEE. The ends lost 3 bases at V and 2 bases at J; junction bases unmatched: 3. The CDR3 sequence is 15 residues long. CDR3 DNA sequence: TGTGCCAGCAGCGCCCGGGACAGGGGGCAAGAGACCCAGTACTTC. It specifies CASSARDRGQETQYF.

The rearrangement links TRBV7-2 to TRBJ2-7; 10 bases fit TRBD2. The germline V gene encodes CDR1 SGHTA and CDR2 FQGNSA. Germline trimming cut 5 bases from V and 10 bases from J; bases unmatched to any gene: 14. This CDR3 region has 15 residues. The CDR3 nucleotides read TGTGCCAGCAGCCCGGCGGCTAGCGGGAGCGAGGGTCAGTACTTC. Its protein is CASSPAASGSEGQYF.

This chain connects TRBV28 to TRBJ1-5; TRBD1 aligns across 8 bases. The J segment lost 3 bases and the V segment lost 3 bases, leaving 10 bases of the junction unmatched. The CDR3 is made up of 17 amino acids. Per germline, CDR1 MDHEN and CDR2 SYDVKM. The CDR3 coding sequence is TGTGCCAGCAGTTTCATGGACCCAGGGGGCTCCAATCAGCCCCAGCATTTT. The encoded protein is CASSFMDPGGSNQPQHF. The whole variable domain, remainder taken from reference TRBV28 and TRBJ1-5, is DVKVTQSSRYLVKRTGEKVFLECVQDMDHENMFWYRQDPGLGLRLIYFSYDVKMKEKGDIPEGYSVSREKKERFSLILESASTNQTSMYLCASSFMDPGGSNQPQHFGDGTRLSIL.

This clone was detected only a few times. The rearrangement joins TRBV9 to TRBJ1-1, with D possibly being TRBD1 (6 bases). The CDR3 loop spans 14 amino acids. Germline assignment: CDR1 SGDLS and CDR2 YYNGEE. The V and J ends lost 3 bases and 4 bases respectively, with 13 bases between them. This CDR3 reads CASSAQQGGTEAFF. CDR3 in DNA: TGTGCCAGCAGCGCCCAACAGGGCGGCACTGAAGCTTTCTTT.

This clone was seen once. The CDR3 loop reads CASSQIAGTSFETQYF. Here the CDR3 DNA reads TGCGCCAGCAGCCAAATCGCCGGGACTAGTTTTGAGACCCAGTACTTC. The V call is TRBV4-3, the J call TRBJ2-5; TRBD2 matches at 8 bases. CDR3 length equals 16 residues. V lost 2 bases to trimming and J lost 5 bases; unmatched junction nucleotides: 10. Per germline, CDR1 LGHNA and CDR2 YSLEER.

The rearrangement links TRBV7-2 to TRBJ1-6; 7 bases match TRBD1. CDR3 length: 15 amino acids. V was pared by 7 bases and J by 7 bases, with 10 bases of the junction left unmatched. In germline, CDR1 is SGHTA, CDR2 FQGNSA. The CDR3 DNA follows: TGTGCCAGCACCAGAAGCGGGACAGTCAATTCACCCCTCCACTTT. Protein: CASTRSGTVNSPLHF. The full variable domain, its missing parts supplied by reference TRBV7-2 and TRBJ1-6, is GAGVSQSPSNKVTEKGKDVELRCDPISGHTALYWYRQSLGQGLEFLIYFQGNSAPDKSGLPSDRFSAERTGGSVSTLTIQRTQQEDSAVYLCASTRSGTVNSPLHFGNGTRLTVT.

CDR3 DNA: TGCAGCGCCCCTCCCCCTGATAACCTGGGGGATACGCAGTATTTT. This codes for CSAPPPDNLGDTQYF. The chain combines TRBV29-1 with TRBJ2-3; D gene ambiguous. CDR3 length: 15 residues. Deletions cut 7 bases from V and 6 bases from J, with 23 bases between. The germline CDR1 and CDR2 sequences are SQVTM and ANQGSEA.

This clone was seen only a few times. CDR3 protein: CASSGDGTGGKYEQYF. The CDR3 bases are TGTGCCAGCAGCGGTGACGGGACAGGGGGTAAGTACGAGCAGTACTTC. V gene TRBV7-9 combines with J gene TRBJ2-7, with 11 bases fitting TRBD1. Germline V CDR1 and CDR2: SEHNR, FQNEAQ (reference sequence). This CDR3 is built from 16 residues. V was pared by 5 bases and J by 4 bases, with 10 bases of the junction left unmatched. Variable domain in full (rest from reference TRBV7-9 and TRBJ2-7): DTGVSQNPRHKITKRGQNVTFRCDPISEHNRLYWYRQTLGQGPEFLTYFQNEAQLEKSRLLSDRFSAERPKGSFSTLEIQRTEQGDSAMYLCASSGDGTGGKYEQYFGPGTRLTVT.

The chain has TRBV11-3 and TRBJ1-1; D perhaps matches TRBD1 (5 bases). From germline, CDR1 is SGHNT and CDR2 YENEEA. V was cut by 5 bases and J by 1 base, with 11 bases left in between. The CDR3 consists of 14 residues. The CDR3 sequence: CASSPGLTNTEAFF. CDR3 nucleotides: TGTGCCAGCAGCCCGGGACTGACGAACACTGAAGCTTTCTTT.

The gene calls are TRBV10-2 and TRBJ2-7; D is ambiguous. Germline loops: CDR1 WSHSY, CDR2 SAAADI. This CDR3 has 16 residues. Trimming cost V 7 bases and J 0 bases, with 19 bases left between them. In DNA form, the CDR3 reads TGCGCCAGCACTTCGCCCTACCCTCCCCTCTCCTACGAGCAGTACTTC. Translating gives CASTSPYPPLSYEQYF.

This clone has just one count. CDR3 bases: TGTGCCAGTTCCTCCAAGGGGACAGCGAACACCGGGGAGCTGTTTTTT. It translates to CASSSKGTANTGELFF. The J gene is TRBJ2-2, the V gene TRBV19, with 7 bases aligning to TRBD1. Trimming took 8 bases from V and 0 from J; bases not matched to a gene: 9. The CDR3 is 16 amino acids. The V gene's germline CDR1 is LNHDA and CDR2 SQIVND (reference sequence).

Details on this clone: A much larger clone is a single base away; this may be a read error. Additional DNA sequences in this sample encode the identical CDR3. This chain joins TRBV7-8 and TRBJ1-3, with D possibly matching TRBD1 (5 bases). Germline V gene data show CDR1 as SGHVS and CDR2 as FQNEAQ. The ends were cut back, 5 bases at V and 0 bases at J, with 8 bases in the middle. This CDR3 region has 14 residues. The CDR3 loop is CASSLDSSGNTIYF. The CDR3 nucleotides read TGTGCCAGCAGCCTAGACAGCTCTGGAAACACCATATATTTT.

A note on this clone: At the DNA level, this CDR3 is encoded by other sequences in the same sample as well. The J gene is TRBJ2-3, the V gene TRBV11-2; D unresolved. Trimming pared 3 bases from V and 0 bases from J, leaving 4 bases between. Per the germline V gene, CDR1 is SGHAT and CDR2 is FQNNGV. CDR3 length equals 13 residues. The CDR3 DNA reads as TGTGCCAGCAGCTTTAGTAGCACAGATACGCAGTATTTT. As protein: CASSFSSTDTQYF.

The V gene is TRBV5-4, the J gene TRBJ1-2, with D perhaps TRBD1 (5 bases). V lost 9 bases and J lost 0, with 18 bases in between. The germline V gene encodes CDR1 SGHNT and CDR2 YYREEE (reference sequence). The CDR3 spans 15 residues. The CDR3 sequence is CATHLQGSSNYGYTF. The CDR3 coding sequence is TGTGCCACCCACCTCCAGGGCAGCTCTAACTATGGCTACACCTTC.

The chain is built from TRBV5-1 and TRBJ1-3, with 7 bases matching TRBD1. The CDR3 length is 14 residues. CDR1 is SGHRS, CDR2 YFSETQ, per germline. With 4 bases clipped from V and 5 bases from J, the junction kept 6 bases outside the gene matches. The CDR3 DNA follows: TGCGCCAGCAGCCTCGGGACAGAAAGAAACACCATATATTTT. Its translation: CASSLGTERNTIYF.

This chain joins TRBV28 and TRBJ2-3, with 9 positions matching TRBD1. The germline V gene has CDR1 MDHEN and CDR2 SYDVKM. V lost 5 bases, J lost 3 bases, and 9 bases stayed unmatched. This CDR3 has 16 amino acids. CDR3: CASSPRGTGYTDTQYF. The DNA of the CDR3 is TGTGCCAGCAGTCCAAGGGGGACAGGGTATACAGATACGCAGTATTTT. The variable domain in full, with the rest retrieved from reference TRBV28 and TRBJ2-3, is DVKVTQSSRYLVKRTGEKVFLECVQDMDHENMFWYRQDPGLGLRLIYFSYDVKMKEKGDIPEGYSVSREKKERFSLILESASTNQTSMYLCASSPRGTGYTDTQYFGPGTRLTVL.

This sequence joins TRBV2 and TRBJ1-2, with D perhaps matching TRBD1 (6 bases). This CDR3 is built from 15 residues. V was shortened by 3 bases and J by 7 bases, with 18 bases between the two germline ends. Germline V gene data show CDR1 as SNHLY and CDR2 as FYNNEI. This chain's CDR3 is CASSEQGTGVSGYTF. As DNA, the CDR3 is TGTGCCAGCAGTGAGCAGGGGACGGGAGTAAGTGGCTACACCTTC.

The CDR3 bases are TGTGCCAGCAGTCTGACAGGGGGCATCAATCAGCCCCAGCATTTT. It yields the protein CASSLTGGINQPQHF. The rearrangement joins TRBV28 to TRBJ1-5, with TRBD1 matching 10 bases. The J segment lost 3 bases and the V segment lost 5 bases, leaving 4 bases of the junction unmatched. From germline, CDR1 is MDHEN and CDR2 SYDVKM. This CDR3 has 15 amino acids.